The 7 T cell receptor beta chains listed next were all sequenced from one sample in a study of shared clonotypes between healthy human individuals. Here immunoSEQ multiplex PCR was the method, and the copy in TCRdb shows in-frame clones only, minus some. The sample holds 200,000 to 250,000 clones, about 65% seen once. The sample taken for sequencing was memory CD4+ T cells sorted from blood. Subset indicated: CD45RA-negative fraction. The receptors come from a man aged 25 to 40 in good health.

J is TRBJ2-5 and V is TRBV2, with D tentatively TRBD2 (6 bases). The CDR3 runs to 15 residues. The germline CDR1 and CDR2 sequences are SNHLY and FYNNEI. V was clipped by 0 bases and J by 2 bases, with 10 bases between them. CDR3 in DNA: TGTGCCAGCAGTGAAGCCCGGACTATACAAGAGACCCAGTACTTC. It translates to CASSEARTIQETQYF.

The chain has TRBV7-2 and TRBJ2-7, with 7 positions matching TRBD2. From germline, CDR1 is SGHTA and CDR2 FQGNSA. The CDR3 is 18 residues long. The ends lost 2 bases at V and 4 bases at J; junction bases unmatched: 17. CDR3 sequence (DNA): TGTGCCAGCAGCTTAACTGTCGGGCCTAGCGGATTGCATTACGAGCAGTACTTC. Residues: CASSLTVGPSGLHYEQYF.

The V and J genes are TRBV15 and TRBJ2-3; the D is unclear. The CDR3 length is 15 residues. The V end lost 3 bases, the J end lost 1 base, and 11 bases lay between the germline ends. CDR1 is LNHNV, CDR2 YYDKDF, per germline (reference sequence). The CDR3 reads CATSRAPLGTDTQYF. CDR3 sequence (DNA): TGTGCCACCAGCAGGGCCCCCCTAGGCACAGATACGCAGTATTTT.

The V gene is TRBV10-1, the J gene TRBJ2-1; 8 nucleotides align to TRBD2. Germline lookup yields CDR1 WNHNN and CDR2 SYGVQD (reference sequence). The CDR3 runs to 16 residues. V shed 2 bases and J 5 bases; nucleotides not matched to a gene: 8. The DNA for the CDR3 is TGCGCCAGCAGTGAGGGGCCAGCGGGAGTCGACAATGAGCAGTTCTTC. Its protein is CASSEGPAGVDNEQFF.

The chain links TRBV11-1 to TRBJ1-1, with D possibly TRBD1 on 5 matching bases. V lost 1 base and J 0 bases, leaving 15 bases between the germline ends. The CDR3 has 17 residues. Germline assignment: CDR1 SGHAT and CDR2 FQDESV (reference sequence). CDR3 coding DNA: TGTGCCAGCAGCTTAGGGGTGACAGCTAGCGTGAACACTGAAGCTTTCTTT. The encoded protein is CASSLGVTASVNTEAFF.

The chain has TRBV5-6 and TRBJ1-5; D call uncertain. Germline CDR1 reads SGHDT; CDR2 reads YYEEEE. Trimming left V 4 bases short and J 5 bases short, with 13 bases between. The CDR3 contains 14 residues. CDR3 loop: CASSRRAGDQPQHF. The CDR3, as DNA: TGTGCCAGCAGCCGGCGCGCAGGCGATCAGCCCCAGCATTTT.

The V call is TRBV28, the J call TRBJ1-2; D perhaps matches TRBD1 (6 bases). The V gene's germline CDR1 is MDHEN and CDR2 SYDVKM. V was trimmed by 5 bases and J by 9 bases, leaving 22 bases between them. The length of the CDR3 is 15 residues. The CDR3 nucleotides are TGTGCCAGCAGTCATCTCACAGGGAGGGTGGTGAGCTACACCTTC. Protein product: CASSHLTGRVVSYTF.